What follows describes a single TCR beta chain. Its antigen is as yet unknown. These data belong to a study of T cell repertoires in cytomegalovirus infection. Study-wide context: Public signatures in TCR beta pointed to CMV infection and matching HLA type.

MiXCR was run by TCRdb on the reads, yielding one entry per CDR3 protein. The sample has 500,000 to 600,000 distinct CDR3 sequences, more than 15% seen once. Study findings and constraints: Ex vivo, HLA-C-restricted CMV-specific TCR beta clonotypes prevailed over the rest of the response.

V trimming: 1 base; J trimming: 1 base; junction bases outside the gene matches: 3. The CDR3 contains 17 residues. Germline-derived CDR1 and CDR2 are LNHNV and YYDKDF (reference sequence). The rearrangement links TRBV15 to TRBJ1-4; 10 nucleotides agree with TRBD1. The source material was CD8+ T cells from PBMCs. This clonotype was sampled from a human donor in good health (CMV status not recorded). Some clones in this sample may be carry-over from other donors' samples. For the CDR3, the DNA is TGTGCCACCAGCAGAGGGGACAGGGGTCTAACTAATGAAAAACTGTTTTTT. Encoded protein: CATSRGDRGLTNEKLFF.